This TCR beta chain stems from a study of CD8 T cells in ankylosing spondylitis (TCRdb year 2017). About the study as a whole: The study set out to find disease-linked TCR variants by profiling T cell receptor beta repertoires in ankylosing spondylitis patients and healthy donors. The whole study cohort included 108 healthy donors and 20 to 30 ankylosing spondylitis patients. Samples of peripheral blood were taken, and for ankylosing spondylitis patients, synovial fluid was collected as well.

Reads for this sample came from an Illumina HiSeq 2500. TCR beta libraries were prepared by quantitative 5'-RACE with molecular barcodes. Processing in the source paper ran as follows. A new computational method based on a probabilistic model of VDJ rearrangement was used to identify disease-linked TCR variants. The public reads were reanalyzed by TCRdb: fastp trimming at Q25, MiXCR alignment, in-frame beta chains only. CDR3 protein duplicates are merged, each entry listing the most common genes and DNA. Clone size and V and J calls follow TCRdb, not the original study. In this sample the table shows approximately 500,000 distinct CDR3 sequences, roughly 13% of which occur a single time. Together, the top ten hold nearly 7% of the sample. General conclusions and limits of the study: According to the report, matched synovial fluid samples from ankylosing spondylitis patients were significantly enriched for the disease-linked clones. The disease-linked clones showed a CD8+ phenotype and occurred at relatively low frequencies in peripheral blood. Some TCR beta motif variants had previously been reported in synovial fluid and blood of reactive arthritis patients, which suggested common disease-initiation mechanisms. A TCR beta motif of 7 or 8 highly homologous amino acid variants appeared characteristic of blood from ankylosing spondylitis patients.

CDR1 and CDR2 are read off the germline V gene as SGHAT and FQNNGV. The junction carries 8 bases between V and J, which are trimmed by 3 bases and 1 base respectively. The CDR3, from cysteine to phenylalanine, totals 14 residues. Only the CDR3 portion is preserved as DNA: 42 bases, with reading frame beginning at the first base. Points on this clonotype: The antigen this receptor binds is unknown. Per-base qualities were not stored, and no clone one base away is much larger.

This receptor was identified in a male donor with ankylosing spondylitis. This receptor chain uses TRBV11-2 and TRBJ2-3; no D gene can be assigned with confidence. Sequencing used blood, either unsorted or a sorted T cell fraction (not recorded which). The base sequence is TGTGCCAGCAGCTTTCTGGACGGCACAGATACGCAGTATTTT. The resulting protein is CASSFLDGTDTQYF.